The sequence of this T cell receptor beta chain was determined in a study of control samples from healthy donors and cancer patients. This clone was counted once. TCRdb's copy holds only in-frame clones and misses some; the assay was immunoSEQ multiplex PCR. The sample lists fewer than 250,000 clones, over 80% occurring once. Germline V lookup: CDR1 SGHNT, CDR2 YYREEE (reference sequence). The length of the CDR3 is 14 residues. V was cut by 0 bases and J by 4 bases, with 11 bases left in between. This chain links TRBV5-4 with TRBJ2-7; D is unclear. This sequence was found in a man aged 25 to 45 in good health. Specimen: blood. The CDR3 DNA sequence: TGTGCCAGCAGCTTGGTGCCGGGCAGGTACGAGCAGTACTTC. Protein: CASSLVPGRYEQYF.